This TCR beta chain was observed in a study of CD8+ T cells in alopecia areata. cDNA prepared by RNA extraction and subsequent reverse transcription served as the template for sequencing. Libraries were prepared by immunoSEQ multiplex PCR; TCRdb keeps only in-frame clonotypes and omits some of them. The profile covers more than 200,000 clones, with approximately 72% appearing a single time and roughly 1.2% taken by the ten largest. Treatment in this sample: oral pan-JAK inhibitor, 5-10 mg twice daily. Germline CDR1 reads SQVTM; CDR2 reads ANQGSEA. The CDR3 is 13 amino acids. Deletions cut 4 bases from V and 2 bases from J, with 10 bases between. This clone was counted between two and nine times.

The rearrangement uses TRBV29-1 and TRBJ2-3; D gene uncertain. The material was CD4+ T cells sorted from blood, obtained around week 42, from a patient treated with tofacitinib. The sequence came from a human donor with alopecia areata. The CDR3, as DNA: TGCAGCGTTGGTCCGCTTTACACAGATACGCAGTATTTT. Protein sequence: CSVGPLYTDTQYF.